The 32 T cell receptor beta chains given below trace back to one sample, sequenced in a study of CD8 T cells in Susac syndrome. Reverse transcription of roughly 0.5 to 1 ug RNA used random hexamers. A single record per CDR3 protein comes from TCRdb applying MiXCR to the immunoSEQ multiplex PCR reads. The sample has 150,000 to 200,000 distinct CDR3 sequences, over 75% seen once. The material sequenced was CD4+ T cells from PBMCs. The receptor source for this set is a human donor with Susac syndrome.

This rearrangement joins TRBV27 to TRBJ2-3, with a possible D match to TRBD2 (6 bases). V gave up 4 bases and J gave up 1 base, with 18 bases separating them. The CDR3 spans 17 residues. CDR1 is MNHEY, CDR2 SMNVEV, per germline (reference sequence). The CDR3 is CASSSGEGTLGTDTQYF. The CDR3 bases are TGTGCCAGCAGTTCGGGAGAGGGGACTCTCGGCACAGATACGCAGTATTTT.

The chain combines TRBV5-1 with TRBJ2-6; no definite D call. The CDR3 extends over 16 amino acids. The germline V and J ends were trimmed by 0 bases and 2 bases, with 9 bases remaining between them. CDR1 and CDR2 (germline): SGHRS, YFSETQ. The chain's CDR3 is CASSLASLPGANVLTF. The DNA of the CDR3 is TGCGCCAGCAGCTTGGCAAGTTTACCTGGGGCCAACGTCCTGACTTTC.

This clonotype was recorded a few times. The gene calls are TRBV7-2 and TRBJ2-3; no firm D call. Trimming cost V 1 base and J 8 bases, with 7 bases left between them. The CDR3 runs 12 residues. CDR1 SGHTA and CDR2 FQGNSA come from the germline V gene. This chain's CDR3 is CASSLEVGTQYF. CDR3 nucleotides: TGTGCCAGCAGCTTAGAAGTGGGTACGCAGTATTTT. Variable domain in full (rest from reference TRBV7-2 and TRBJ2-3): GAGVSQSPSNKVTEKGKDVELRCDPISGHTALYWYRQSLGQGLEFLIYFQGNSAPDKSGLPSDRFSAERTGGSVSTLTIQRTQQEDSAVYLCASSLEVGTQYFGPGTRLTVL.

The chain joins TRBV4-2 to TRBJ2-1, with 9 bases aligning to TRBD1. V gave up 2 bases and J gave up 8 bases; unmatched junction bases: 7. Germline values: CDR1 LGHNA, CDR2 YNFKEQ. The CDR3 runs to 15 residues. The CDR3 sequence: CASSQPQGATHEQFF. The CDR3 DNA reads as TGTGCCAGCAGCCAACCACAGGGGGCGACGCATGAGCAGTTCTTC.

The gene calls are TRBV27 and TRBJ2-5; TRBD2 agrees at 7 bases. This CDR3 has 14 residues. The V gene end was trimmed by 4 bases and the J gene end by 5 bases; junction bases not matched to a gene: 7. The germline V gene has CDR1 MNHEY and CDR2 SMNVEV (reference sequence). DNA for the CDR3: TGTGCCAGCAGTTCCCACCTAGCGGCGGAGACCCAGTACTTC. It yields the protein CASSSHLAAETQYF.

The rearrangement links TRBV4-1 to TRBJ2-7; 8 positions agree with TRBD1. The CDR3 totals 14 residues. Trimming at V came to 1 base and at J to 7 bases, leaving 6 bases not matched to a gene. Germline V gene data show CDR1 as MGHRA and CDR2 as YSYEKL. The CDR3 DNA reads as TGCGCCAGCAGCCAAGGCCTCAGGGGGCAAGAGCAGTACTTC. It specifies CASSQGLRGQEQYF.

The chain uses TRBV18 and TRBJ1-2; no clear D. Germline V gene lookup returns CDR1 KGHSH and CDR2 LQKENI. Trimming pared 3 bases from V and 6 bases from J, leaving 17 bases between. The length of the CDR3 is 15 residues. The CDR3 region is CASSPFREDNDGYTF. The CDR3 region has the DNA TGTGCCAGCTCACCTTTTCGGGAAGACAACGATGGCTACACCTTC.

V gene TRBV2 combines with J gene TRBJ2-7; a possible D gene is TRBD1 (5 bases). This CDR3 comprises 13 residues. V was clipped by 3 bases and J by 2 bases, with 8 bases between them. The germline V gene has CDR1 SNHLY and CDR2 FYNNEI. The CDR3 bases are TGTGCCAGCAGTGAGCAGGGCACCTACGAGCAGTACTTC. Amino acids: CASSEQGTYEQYF.

The chain has TRBV20-1 and TRBJ2-5, with 7 bases lining up with TRBD2. CDR3 length: 12 amino acids. The V segment lost 5 bases and the J segment 5 bases; nucleotides outside the gene matches: 5. Germline-derived CDR1 and CDR2 are DFQATT and SNEGSKA (reference sequence). CDR3 residues: CSAVAGVETQYF. CDR3 sequence (DNA): TGCAGTGCTGTAGCGGGTGTGGAGACCCAGTACTTC.

The chain uses TRBV20-1 and TRBJ1-1; D is possibly TRBD1 (6 bases). Germline V lookup: CDR1 DFQATT, CDR2 SNEGSKA (reference sequence). The CDR3 is 13 residues long. Trimming took off 2 bases at V and 11 bases at J, with 18 bases between the two ends. CDR3 bases: TGCAGTGCTAGAATTACAGGGACCTTGGTGGCTTTCTTT. Encoded protein: CSARITGTLVAFF.

The chain links TRBV7-6 to TRBJ2-2, with D possibly TRBD2 on 5 matching bases. Germline CDR1 and CDR2: SGHVS and FNYEAQ. The CDR3 is made up of 17 amino acids. Trimming removed 1 base at V and 4 bases at J, with 16 bases between. As DNA, the CDR3 is TGTGCCAGCAGCTTAGTGCCCCCGGGATCTATCACCGGGGAGCTGTTTTTT. It is translated as CASSLVPPGSITGELFF.

This chain connects TRBV30 to TRBJ2-1; 8 nucleotides match TRBD2. Germline CDR1 is GTSNPN and CDR2 is SVGIG (reference sequence). The CDR3 consists of 17 residues. V lost 1 base and J lost 6; bases outside the gene matches: 14. This chain's CDR3 is CAWSGLVGAGVSNEQFF. As DNA, the CDR3 is TGTGCCTGGAGTGGCCTTGTGGGAGCGGGGGTTTCCAATGAGCAGTTCTTC. The full variable domain, in which reference TRBV30 and TRBJ2-1 provide the parts outside the CDR3, is SQTIHQWPATLVQPVGSPLSLECTVEGTSNPNLYWYRQAAGRGLQLLFYSVGIGQISSEVPQNLSASRPQDRQFILSSKKLLLSDSGFYLCAWSGLVGAGVSNEQFFGPGTRLTVL.

The CDR3 nucleotides read TGCGCCAGCAGCTTGGCCCGTGACAGGTTTAATGAAAAACTGTTTTTT. Translated, it gives CASSLARDRFNEKLFF. V usage is TRBV5-1 and J usage is TRBJ1-4, with D possibly matching TRBD1 (6 bases). This CDR3 comprises 16 residues. Trimming left V 0 bases short and J 4 bases short, with 13 bases between. Germline V gives CDR1 SGHRS, CDR2 YFSETQ.

This chain connects TRBV20-1 to TRBJ2-4; 11 bases map to TRBD2. Per germline, CDR1 DFQATT and CDR2 SNEGSKA (reference sequence). With V trimmed by 6 bases and J by 6 bases, 7 bases remained unmatched. The CDR3 runs 14 residues. The CDR3 DNA sequence: TGCAGTGCCCCCCCCCTAGCGGGGGGAAACATTCAGTACTTC. Protein product: CSAPPLAGGNIQYF.

The genes are TRBV6-1 and TRBJ2-5; D tentatively fits TRBD1 or TRBD2 (5 bases each). Germline V gene lookup returns CDR1 MNHNS and CDR2 SASEGT. This CDR3 spans 14 amino acids. Trimming shortened V by 8 bases and J by 2 bases, and 15 bases separated the two germline ends. In nucleotides, the CDR3 is TGTGCCAGCGCTCCGGGACGCACACAAGAGACCCAGTACTTC. As protein: CASAPGRTQETQYF.

CDR3 DNA sequence: TGTGCCAGCAGGCCTACTAGCTCCGGGGAGCTGTTTTTT. Protein sequence: CASRPTSSGELFF. The rearrangement joins TRBV2 to TRBJ2-2, with D tentatively TRBD2 (6 bases). Between the trimmed V and J ends, which lost 6 bases and 6 bases, there was a span of 11 bases. In germline, CDR1 is SNHLY, CDR2 FYNNEI. The CDR3 consists of 13 residues.

This chain connects TRBV5-1 to TRBJ2-6; no definite D call. This CDR3 contains 14 residues. Between the trimmed V and J ends, which lost 6 bases and 0 bases, there was a span of 7 bases. The germline V gene encodes CDR1 SGHRS and CDR2 YFSETQ. The CDR3 loop is CASTSRSGANVLTF. The CDR3 nucleotides are TGCGCCAGCACCTCCCGCTCTGGGGCCAACGTCCTGACTTTC.

This clonotype was observed once. V is TRBV12-3 or TRBV12-4 and J is TRBJ1-2; D unclear. This CDR3 comprises 12 residues. The V end was cut by 4 bases, the J end by 4 bases, with 7 bases between. The CDR3 nucleotides are TGTGCCAGCAGTTCTCGACGCTATGGCTACACCTTC. Its protein is CASSSRRYGYTF.

This chain uses TRBV20-1 with TRBJ2-1; 11 bases are shared with TRBD2. The trim removed 3 bases at V and 8 bases at J, leaving 6 bases unmatched. Germline V gene data show CDR1 as DFQATT and CDR2 as SNEGSKA (reference sequence). There are 14 residues in the CDR3. The CDR3 bases are TGCAGTGCTAGGGCTAGCGGGAGGTTCTATGAGCAGTTCTTC. Translation: CSARASGRFYEQFF.

The V gene is TRBV25-1, the J gene TRBJ2-1, with 10 bases matching TRBD1. The V gene end was trimmed by 4 bases and the J gene end by 8 bases; junction bases not matched to a gene: 8. The germline V gene encodes CDR1 MGHDK and CDR2 SYGVNS. The CDR3 covers 15 residues. The CDR3 region has the DNA TGTGCCAGCAGTGCCGCCGGGACAGGGGTCGATGAGCAGTTCTTC. This translates into CASSAAGTGVDEQFF.

This clonotype was seen a handful of times. As DNA, the CDR3 is TGTGCCAGCAGCTTCGCGACTAGCGGGTTCAACAATGAGCAGTTCTTC. It is translated as CASSFATSGFNNEQFF. V is TRBV6-1 and J is TRBJ2-1; 10 bases align to TRBD2. Per germline, CDR1 MNHNS and CDR2 SASEGT. The CDR3 covers 16 residues. With V trimmed by 6 bases and J by 5 bases, 10 bases remained unmatched.

The chain recombines TRBV18 with TRBJ2-7; the D is unclear. CDR3 length equals 15 residues. Trimming cost V 1 base and J 5 bases, with 15 bases left between them. Germline CDR1 and CDR2: KGHSH and LQKENI. The CDR3 region has the DNA TGTGCCAGCTCACCACAGGGTATCGGTACGGACGAGCAGTACTTC. Protein sequence: CASSPQGIGTDEQYF. The complete variable domain, with remaining parts taken from reference TRBV18 and TRBJ2-7, reads NAGVMQNPRHLVRRRGQEARLRCSPMKGHSHVYWYRQLPEEGLKFMVYLQKENIIDESGMPKERFSAEFPKEGPSILRIQQVVRGDSAAYFCASSPQGIGTDEQYFGPGTRLTVT.

The chain uses TRBV9 and TRBJ2-1; TRBD2 is a possible D gene (6 bases). The CDR3 is made up of 15 amino acids. V was pared by 0 bases and J by 4 bases, with 11 bases between. Germline CDR1 is SGDLS and CDR2 is YYNGEE. The CDR3 is CASSVAGGGYNEQFF. In DNA form, the CDR3 reads TGTGCCAGCAGCGTAGCTGGTGGGGGGTACAATGAGCAGTTCTTC. Based on the CDR3 plus reference TRBV9 and TRBJ2-1, the full variable domain is DSGVTQTPKHLITATGQRVTLRCSPRSGDLSVYWYQQSLDQGLQFLIQYYNGEERAKGNILERFSAQQFPDLHSELNLSSLELGDSALYFCASSVAGGGYNEQFFGPGTRLTVL.

V is TRBV6-2 or TRBV6-3 and J is TRBJ2-4; no definite D call. CDR1 is MNHEY, CDR2 SVGEGT, per germline. This CDR3 region has 14 residues. V dropped 3 bases and J dropped 6 bases, with 12 bases sitting between them. CDR3 DNA sequence: TGTGCCAGCAGTTATTCCGTGACCCCAAACATTCAGTACTTC. This encodes CASSYSVTPNIQYF.

This chain links TRBV5-1 with TRBJ1-2, with D unclear. Germline V gene sequence: CDR1 SGHRS, CDR2 YFSETQ. Trimming cost V 0 bases and J 0 bases, with 6 bases left between them. CDR3 length: 14 amino acids. CDR3 protein: CASSLGFSNYGYTF. CDR3 bases: TGCGCCAGCAGCTTGGGGTTTTCTAACTATGGCTACACCTTC.

This chain connects TRBV3-1 to TRBJ1-3; a weak D match, TRBD1 (5 bases). V dropped 2 bases and J dropped 0 bases, with 11 bases sitting between them. The CDR3 has 16 amino acids. Looked up from germline, CDR1 is LGHDT and CDR2 is YNNKEL (reference sequence). The CDR3 nucleotides are TGTGCCAGCAGCCAAACGGGGACTTACTCTGGAAACACCATATATTTT. Encoded protein: CASSQTGTYSGNTIYF.

The chain is built from TRBV2 and TRBJ2-1; 9 bases are shared with TRBD2. From germline, CDR1 is SNHLY and CDR2 FYNNEI. This CDR3 comprises 16 residues. The V and J ends lost 8 bases and 9 bases, in that order; junction bases with no gene match: 17. As DNA, the CDR3 is TGTGCCAGCGGGGGATTGCCGGGACTAGCCCTGGGTGAGCAGTTCTTC. This translates into CASGGLPGLALGEQFF. Looking up the rest from reference TRBV2 and TRBJ2-1 gives the full variable domain: EPEVTQTPSHQVTQMGQEVILRCVPISNHLYFYWYRQILGQKVEFLVSFYNNEISEKSEIFDDQFSVERPDGSNFTLKIRSTKLEDSAMYFCASGGLPGLALGEQFFGPGTRLTVL.

The gene calls are TRBV10-3 and TRBJ1-5; D is unresolved. V gave up 3 bases and J gave up 5 bases, with 8 bases separating them. Per germline, CDR1 ENHRY and CDR2 SYGVKD. The CDR3 covers 13 residues. CDR3 sequence reads: CAISERYDQPQHF. The CDR3 DNA reads TGTGCCATCAGTGAAAGGTATGATCAGCCCCAGCATTTT.

J is TRBJ1-1 and V is TRBV6-1, with 8 nucleotides matching TRBD1. CDR3 length: 13 residues. Germline lookup yields CDR1 MNHNS and CDR2 SASEGT. With V trimmed by 4 bases and J by 3 bases, 1 base remained unmatched. The CDR3 loop is CASSAQGDTEAFF. DNA for the CDR3: TGTGCCAGCAGTGCACAGGGGGACACTGAAGCTTTCTTT.

This clonotype was recorded only once. This sequence joins TRBV29-1 and TRBJ2-1, with a weak D call TRBD1 (6 bases). The CDR3 runs to 13 residues. From germline, CDR1 is SQVTM and CDR2 ANQGSEA. The V and J ends lost 6 bases and 7 bases respectively, with 16 bases between them. CDR3 protein: CSVLSGARNEQFF. CDR3 sequence (DNA): TGCAGCGTATTATCAGGGGCTCGAAATGAGCAGTTCTTC.

The J gene is TRBJ1-6, the V gene TRBV6-5, with a weak D call TRBD1 (5 bases). V lost 4 bases, J lost 3 bases, and 16 bases lay in between. CDR3 length: 17 residues. Germline lookup yields CDR1 MNHEY and CDR2 SVGAGI. The CDR3 region is CASSSPRGTIYNSPLHF. DNA of the CDR3: TGTGCCAGCAGTTCCCCCCGGGGCACAATCTATAATTCACCCCTCCACTTT.

The chain recombines TRBV19 with TRBJ2-1; D gene unclear. Trimming removed 5 bases from V and 0 bases from J, with 14 bases in between. There are 16 residues in the CDR3. Germline values: CDR1 LNHDA, CDR2 SQIVND (reference sequence). CDR3 loop: CASSLLSTSSYNEQFF. The CDR3 DNA follows: TGTGCCAGTAGTCTCTTATCCACGAGCTCCTACAATGAGCAGTTCTTC.